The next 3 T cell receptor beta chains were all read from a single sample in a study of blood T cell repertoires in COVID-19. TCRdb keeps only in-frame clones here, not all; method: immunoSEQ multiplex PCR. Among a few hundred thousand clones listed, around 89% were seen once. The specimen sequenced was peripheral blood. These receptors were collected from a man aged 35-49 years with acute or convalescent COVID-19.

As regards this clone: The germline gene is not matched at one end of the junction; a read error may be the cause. In DNA form, the CDR3 reads TGCGTCAGCAGCTTGGCGGGGACAGGTGCTGAATACGAGCAGTACTTC. Its protein product is CVSSLAGTGAEYEQYF. The chain uses TRBV5-1 and TRBJ2-7, with 8 bases matching TRBD1. The CDR3 is 16 amino acids. CDR1 is SGHRS and CDR2 is YFSETQ in the germline V gene.

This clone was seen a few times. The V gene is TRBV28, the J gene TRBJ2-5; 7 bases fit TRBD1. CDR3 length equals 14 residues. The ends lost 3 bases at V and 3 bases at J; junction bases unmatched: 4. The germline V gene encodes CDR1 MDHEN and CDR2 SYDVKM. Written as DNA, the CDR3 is TGTGCCAGCAGTTTCCCGACAGGGAAAGAGACCCAGTACTTC. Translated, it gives CASSFPTGKETQYF.

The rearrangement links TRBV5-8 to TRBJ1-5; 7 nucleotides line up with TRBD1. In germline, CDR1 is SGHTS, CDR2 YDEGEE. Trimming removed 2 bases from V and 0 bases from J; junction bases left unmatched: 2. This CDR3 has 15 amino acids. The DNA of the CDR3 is TGTGCCAGCAGCTTCGGACAGGCTAGCAATCAGCCCCAGCATTTT. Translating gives CASSFGQASNQPQHF.